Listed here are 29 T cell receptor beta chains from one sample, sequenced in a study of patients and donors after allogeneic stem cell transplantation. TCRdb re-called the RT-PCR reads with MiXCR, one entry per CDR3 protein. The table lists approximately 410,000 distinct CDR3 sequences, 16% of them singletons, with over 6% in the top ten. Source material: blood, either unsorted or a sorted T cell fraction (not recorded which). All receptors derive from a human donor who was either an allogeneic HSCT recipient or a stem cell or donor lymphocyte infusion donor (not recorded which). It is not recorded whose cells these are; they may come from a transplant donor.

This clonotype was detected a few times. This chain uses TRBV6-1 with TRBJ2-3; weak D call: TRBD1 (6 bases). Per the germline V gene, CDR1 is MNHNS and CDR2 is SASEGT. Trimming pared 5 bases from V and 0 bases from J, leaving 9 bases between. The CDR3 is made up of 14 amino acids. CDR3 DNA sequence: TGTGCCAGCAGTCAGGACAGTAGCACAGATACGCAGTATTTT. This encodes CASSQDSSTDTQYF.

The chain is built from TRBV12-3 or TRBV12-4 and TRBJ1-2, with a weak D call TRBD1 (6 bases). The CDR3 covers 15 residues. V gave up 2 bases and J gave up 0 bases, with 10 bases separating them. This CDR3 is CASSLNRASNYGYTF. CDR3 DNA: TGTGCCAGCAGTTTAAACAGGGCCTCTAACTATGGCTACACCTTC.

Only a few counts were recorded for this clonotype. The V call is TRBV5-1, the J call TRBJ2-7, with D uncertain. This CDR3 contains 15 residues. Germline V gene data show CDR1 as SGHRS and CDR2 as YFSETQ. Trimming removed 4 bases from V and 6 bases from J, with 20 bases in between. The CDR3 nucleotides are TGCGCCAGCAGCCTTATAACGGGCCAGCGCGGCGAGCAGTACTTC. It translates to CASSLITGQRGEQYF.

CDR3 bases: TGCAGTGCTAGAGATCGGAGAAGGAGGGAAGCTTTCTTT. Its protein product is CSARDRRRREAFF. V gene TRBV20-1 combines with J gene TRBJ1-1, with D hard to call. Germline CDR1 is DFQATT and CDR2 is SNEGSKA (reference sequence). Trimming stripped 0 bases from V and 8 bases from J, with 13 bases between. This CDR3 contains 13 residues.

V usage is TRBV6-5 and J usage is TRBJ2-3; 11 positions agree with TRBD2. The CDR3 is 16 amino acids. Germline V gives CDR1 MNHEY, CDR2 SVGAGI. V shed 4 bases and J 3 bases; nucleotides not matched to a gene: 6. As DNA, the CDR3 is TGTGCCAGCAGTTCTCCCCGACTAGCGGGAACAGATACGCAGTATTTT. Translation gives CASSSPRLAGTDTQYF.

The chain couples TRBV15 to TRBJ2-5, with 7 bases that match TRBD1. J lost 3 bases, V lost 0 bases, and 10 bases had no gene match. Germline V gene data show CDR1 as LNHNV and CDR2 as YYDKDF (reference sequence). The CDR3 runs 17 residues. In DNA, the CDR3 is TGTGCCACCAGCAGAGACCACAGGGGTAGAGGCGAAGAGACCCAGTACTTC. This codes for CATSRDHRGRGEETQYF.

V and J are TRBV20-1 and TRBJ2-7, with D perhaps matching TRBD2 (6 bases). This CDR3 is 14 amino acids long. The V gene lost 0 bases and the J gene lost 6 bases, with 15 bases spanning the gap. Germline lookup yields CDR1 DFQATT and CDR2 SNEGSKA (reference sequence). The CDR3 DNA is TGCAGTGCTAGAGAGGGTCTAGCGCCTGGCGAGCAGTACTTC. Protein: CSAREGLAPGEQYF.

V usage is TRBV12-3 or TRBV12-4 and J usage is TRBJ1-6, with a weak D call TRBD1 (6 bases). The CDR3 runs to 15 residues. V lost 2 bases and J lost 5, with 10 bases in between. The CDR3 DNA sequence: TGTGCCAGCAGTTTATTGGCAGGGGATAATTCACCCCTCCACTTT. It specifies CASSLLAGDNSPLHF.

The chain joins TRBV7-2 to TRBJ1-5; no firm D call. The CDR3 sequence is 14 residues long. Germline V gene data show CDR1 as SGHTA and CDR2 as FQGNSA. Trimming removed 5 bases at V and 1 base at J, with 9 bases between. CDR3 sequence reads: CASSPTYSNQPQHF. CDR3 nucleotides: TGTGCCAGCAGCCCCACATACAGCAATCAGCCCCAGCATTTT. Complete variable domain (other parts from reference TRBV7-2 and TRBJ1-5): GAGVSQSPSNKVTEKGKDVELRCDPISGHTALYWYRQSLGQGLEFLIYFQGNSAPDKSGLPSDRFSAERTGGSVSTLTIQRTQQEDSAVYLCASSPTYSNQPQHFGDGTRLSIL.

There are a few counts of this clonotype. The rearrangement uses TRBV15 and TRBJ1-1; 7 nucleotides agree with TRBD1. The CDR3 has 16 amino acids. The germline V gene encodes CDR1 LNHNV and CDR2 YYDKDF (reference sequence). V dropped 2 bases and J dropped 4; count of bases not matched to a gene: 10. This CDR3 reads CATSRLGRQGGTEAFF. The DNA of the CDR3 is TGTGCCACCAGCAGATTAGGGAGACAGGGCGGCACTGAAGCTTTCTTT.

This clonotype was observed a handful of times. The CDR3 DNA reads TGTGCCAGCTCACCACGGCGGGCCCCGAACACCGGGGAGCTGTTTTTT. Protein product: CASSPRRAPNTGELFF. This chain joins TRBV18 and TRBJ2-2; tentative D call: TRBD2 (5 bases). The CDR3 runs 16 residues. V was shortened by 1 base and J by 0 bases, with 9 bases between the two germline ends. Germline lookup yields CDR1 KGHSH and CDR2 LQKENI. Complete variable domain (other parts from reference TRBV18 and TRBJ2-2): NAGVMQNPRHLVRRRGQEARLRCSPMKGHSHVYWYRQLPEEGLKFMVYLQKENIIDESGMPKERFSAEFPKEGPSILRIQQVVRGDSAAYFCASSPRRAPNTGELFFGEGSRLTVL.

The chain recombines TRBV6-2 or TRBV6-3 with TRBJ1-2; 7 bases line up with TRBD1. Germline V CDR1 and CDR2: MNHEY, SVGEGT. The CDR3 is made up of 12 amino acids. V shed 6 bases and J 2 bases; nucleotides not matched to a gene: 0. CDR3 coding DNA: TGTGCCAGCAGGGGACAGAACTATGGCTACACCTTC. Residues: CASRGQNYGYTF.

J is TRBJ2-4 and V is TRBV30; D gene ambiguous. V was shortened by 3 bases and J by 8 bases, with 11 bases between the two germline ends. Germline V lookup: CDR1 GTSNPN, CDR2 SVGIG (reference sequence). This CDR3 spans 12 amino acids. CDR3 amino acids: CAWRSSRDIQYF. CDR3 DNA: TGTGCCTGGAGATCCAGTCGGGACATTCAGTACTTC.

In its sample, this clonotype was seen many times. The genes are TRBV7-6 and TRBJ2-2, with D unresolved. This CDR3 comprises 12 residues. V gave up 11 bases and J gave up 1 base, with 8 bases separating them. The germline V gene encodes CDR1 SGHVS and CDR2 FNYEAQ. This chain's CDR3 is CAAEGNTGELFF. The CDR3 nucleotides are TGTGCCGCGGAAGGGAACACCGGGGAGCTGTTTTTT.

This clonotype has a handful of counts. The CDR3 sequence is CASSSGQKSNSPLHF. As DNA, the CDR3 is TGTGCCAGCAGCTCCGGACAGAAAAGTAATTCACCCCTCCACTTT. The V call is TRBV7-6, the J call TRBJ1-6, with D possibly TRBD1 on 6 matching bases. Germline-derived CDR1 and CDR2 are SGHVS and FNYEAQ. This CDR3 comprises 15 residues. V was pared by 4 bases and J by 6 bases, with 13 bases between. Looking up the rest from reference TRBV7-6 and TRBJ1-6 gives the full variable domain: GAGVSQSPRYKVTKRGQDVALRCDPISGHVSLYWYRQALGQGPEFLTYFNYEAQQDKSGLPNDRFSAERPEGSISTLTIQRTEQRDSAMYRCASSSGQKSNSPLHFGNGTRLTVT.

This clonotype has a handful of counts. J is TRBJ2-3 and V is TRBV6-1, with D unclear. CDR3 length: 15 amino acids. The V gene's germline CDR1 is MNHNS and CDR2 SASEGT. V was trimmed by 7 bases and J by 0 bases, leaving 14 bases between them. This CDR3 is CASTPLPQSTDTQYF. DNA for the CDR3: TGTGCCAGCACCCCTCTCCCTCAGAGCACAGATACGCAGTATTTT.

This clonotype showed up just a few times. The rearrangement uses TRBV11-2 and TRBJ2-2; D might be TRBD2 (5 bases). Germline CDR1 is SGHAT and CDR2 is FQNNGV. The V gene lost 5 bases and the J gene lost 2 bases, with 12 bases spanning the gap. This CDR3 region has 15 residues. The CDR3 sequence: CASSHGLLNTGELFF. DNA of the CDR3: TGTGCCAGCAGCCACGGACTTCTCAACACCGGGGAGCTGTTTTTT. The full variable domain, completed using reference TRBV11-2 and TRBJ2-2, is EAGVAQSPRYKIIEKRQSVAFWCNPISGHATLYWYQQILGQGPKLLIQFQNNGVVDDSQLPKDRFSAERLKGVDSTLKIQPAKLEDSAVYLCASSHGLLNTGELFFGEGSRLTVL.

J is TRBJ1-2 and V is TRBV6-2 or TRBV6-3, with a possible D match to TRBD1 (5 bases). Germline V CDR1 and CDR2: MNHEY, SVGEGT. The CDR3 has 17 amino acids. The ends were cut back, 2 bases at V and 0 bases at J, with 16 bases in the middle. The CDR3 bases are TGTGCCAGCAGTTACGAACTACGGACACAAGCTAACTATGGCTACACCTTC. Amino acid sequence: CASSYELRTQANYGYTF.

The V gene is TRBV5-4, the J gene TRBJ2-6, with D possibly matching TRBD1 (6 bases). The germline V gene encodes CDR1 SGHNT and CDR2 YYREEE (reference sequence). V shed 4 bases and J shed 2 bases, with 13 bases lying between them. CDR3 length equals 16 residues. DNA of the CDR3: TGTGCCAGCAGCGCAGGGGCGGACCCTGGGGCCAACGTCCTGACTTTC. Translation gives CASSAGADPGANVLTF.

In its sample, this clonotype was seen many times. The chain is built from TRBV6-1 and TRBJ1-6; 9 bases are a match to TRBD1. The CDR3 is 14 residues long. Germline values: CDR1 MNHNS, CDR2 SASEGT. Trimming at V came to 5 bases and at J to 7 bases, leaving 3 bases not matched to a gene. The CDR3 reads CASSLQGANSPLHF. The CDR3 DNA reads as TGTGCCAGCAGTCTACAGGGGGCCAATTCACCCCTCCACTTT.

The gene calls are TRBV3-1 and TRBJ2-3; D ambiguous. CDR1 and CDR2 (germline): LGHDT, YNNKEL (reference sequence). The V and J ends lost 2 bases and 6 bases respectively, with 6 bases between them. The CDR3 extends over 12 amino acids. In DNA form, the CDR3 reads TGTGCCAGCAGCCAAAGGTGGGATACGCAGTATTTT. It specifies CASSQRWDTQYF.

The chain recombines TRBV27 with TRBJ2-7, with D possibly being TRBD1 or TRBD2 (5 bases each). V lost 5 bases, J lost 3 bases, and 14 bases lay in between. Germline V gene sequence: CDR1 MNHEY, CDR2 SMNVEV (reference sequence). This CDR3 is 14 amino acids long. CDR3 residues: CASSTGPLFYEQYF. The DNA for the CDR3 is TGTGCCAGCAGTACGGGACCGTTATTCTACGAGCAGTACTTC.

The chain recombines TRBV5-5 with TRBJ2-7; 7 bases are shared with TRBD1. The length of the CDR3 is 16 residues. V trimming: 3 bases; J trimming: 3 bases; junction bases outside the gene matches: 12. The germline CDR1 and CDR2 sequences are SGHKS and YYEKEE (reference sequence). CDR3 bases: TGTGCCAGCAGCTCCCTGGGGGACAGCGTTTACTACGAGCAGTACTTC. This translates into CASSSLGDSVYYEQYF. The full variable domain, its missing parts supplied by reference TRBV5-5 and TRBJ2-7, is DAGVTQSPTHLIKTRGQQVTLRCSPISGHKSVSWYQQVLGQGPQFIFQYYEKEERGRGNFPDRFSARQFPNYSSELNVNALLLGDSALYLCASSSLGDSVYYEQYFGPGTRLTVT.

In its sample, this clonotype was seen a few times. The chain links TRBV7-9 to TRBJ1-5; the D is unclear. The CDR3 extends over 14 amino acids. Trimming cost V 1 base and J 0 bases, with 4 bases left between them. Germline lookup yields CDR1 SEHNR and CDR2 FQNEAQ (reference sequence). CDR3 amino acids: CASSLDISNQPQHF. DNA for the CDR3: TGTGCCAGCAGCTTAGATATTAGCAATCAGCCCCAGCATTTT. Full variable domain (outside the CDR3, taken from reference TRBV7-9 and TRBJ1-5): DTGVSQNPRHKITKRGQNVTFRCDPISEHNRLYWYRQTLGQGPEFLTYFQNEAQLEKSRLLSDRFSAERPKGSFSTLEIQRTEQGDSAMYLCASSLDISNQPQHFGDGTRLSIL.

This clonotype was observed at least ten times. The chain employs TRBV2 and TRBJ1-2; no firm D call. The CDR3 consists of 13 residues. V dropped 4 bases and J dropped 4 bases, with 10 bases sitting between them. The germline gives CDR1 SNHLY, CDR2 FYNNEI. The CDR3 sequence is CASSVWASYGYTF. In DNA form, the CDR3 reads TGTGCCAGCAGTGTTTGGGCGAGCTATGGCTACACCTTC.

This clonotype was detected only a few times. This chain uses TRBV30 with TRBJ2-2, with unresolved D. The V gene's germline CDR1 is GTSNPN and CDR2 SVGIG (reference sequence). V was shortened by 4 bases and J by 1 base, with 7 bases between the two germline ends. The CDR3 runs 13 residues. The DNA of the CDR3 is TGTGCCTGGAATGTTATGAACACCGGGGAGCTGTTTTTT. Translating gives CAWNVMNTGELFF.

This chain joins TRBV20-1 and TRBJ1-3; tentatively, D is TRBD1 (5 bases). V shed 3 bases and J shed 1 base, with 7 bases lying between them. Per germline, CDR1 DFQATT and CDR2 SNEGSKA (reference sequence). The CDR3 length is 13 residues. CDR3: CSASGTSGNTIYF. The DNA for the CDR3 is TGCAGTGCTAGCGGGACTTCTGGAAACACCATATATTTT.

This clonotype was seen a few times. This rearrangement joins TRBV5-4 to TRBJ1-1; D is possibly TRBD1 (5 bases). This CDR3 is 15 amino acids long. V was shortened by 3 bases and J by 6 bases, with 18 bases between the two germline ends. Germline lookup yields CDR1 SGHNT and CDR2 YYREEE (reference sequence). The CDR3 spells CASSWDGGGMSEAFF. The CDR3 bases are TGTGCCAGCAGCTGGGATGGGGGTGGTATGTCTGAAGCTTTCTTT. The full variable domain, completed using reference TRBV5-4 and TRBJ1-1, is ETGVTQSPTHLIKTRGQQVTLRCSSQSGHNTVSWYQQALGQGPQFIFQYYREEENGRGNFPPRFSGLQFPNYSSELNVNALELDDSALYLCASSWDGGGMSEAFFGQGTRLTVV.

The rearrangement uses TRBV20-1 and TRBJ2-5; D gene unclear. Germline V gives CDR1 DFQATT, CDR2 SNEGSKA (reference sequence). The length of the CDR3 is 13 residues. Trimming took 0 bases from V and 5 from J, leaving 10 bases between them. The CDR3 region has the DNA TGCAGTGCTAGAGATGGGGTTACTGAGACCCAGTACTTC. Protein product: CSARDGVTETQYF.